This section outlines one T cell receptor (beta chain) sequence together with its context. The antigen is not known. Treatment specified: roughly 20 received Ad26.COV2.S at low or high dose, single or two shots; about 5 received placebo; per-sample allocation not given. Day 63 after the first injection of vaccine or placebo was the sampling time. The data were obtained in a study of Ad26.COV2.S vaccination and SARS-CoV-2 variants. As for the study in general: Ad26.COV2.S shots went into the muscle once or twice, 56 days apart.

Whole-study results and caveats: Vaccine recipients showed a spike-specific TCR breadth that was higher than in placebo recipients.

Germline CDR1 SQVTM, CDR2 ANQGSEA. Trimming at V came to 4 bases and at J to 7 bases, leaving 9 bases not matched to a gene. The CDR3 spans 13 residues. Data came from immunoSEQ multiplex PCR; TCRdb stores just in-frame clones and leaves some out. This table holds about 440,000 clones, about 92% found once. Sequences were derived from peripheral blood, sampled in a trial of Ad26.COV2.S vaccine versus placebo. The chain joins TRBV29-1 to TRBJ1-1; 7 nucleotides align to TRBD1. This TCR was recovered from a person aged 18-60 years who received the Ad26.COV2.S COVID-19 vaccine or a placebo. The CDR3: CSVVRDSLFEAFF. CDR3 coding DNA: TGCAGCGTTGTACGGGACAGCTTATTTGAAGCTTTCTTT.